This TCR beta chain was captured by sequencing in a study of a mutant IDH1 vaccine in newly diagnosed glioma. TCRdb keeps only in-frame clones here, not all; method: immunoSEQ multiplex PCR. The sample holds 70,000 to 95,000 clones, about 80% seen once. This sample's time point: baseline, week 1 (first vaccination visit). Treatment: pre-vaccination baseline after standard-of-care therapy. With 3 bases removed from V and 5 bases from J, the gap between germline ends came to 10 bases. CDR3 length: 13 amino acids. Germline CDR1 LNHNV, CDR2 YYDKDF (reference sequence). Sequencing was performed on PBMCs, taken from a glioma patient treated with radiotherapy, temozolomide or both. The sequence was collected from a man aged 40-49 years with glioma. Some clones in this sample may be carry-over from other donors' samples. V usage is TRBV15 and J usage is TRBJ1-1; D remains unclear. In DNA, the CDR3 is TGTGCCACCAGCAGCCGGGTCGCAACTGAAGCTTTCTTT. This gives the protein CATSSRVATEAFF.